The rows below give T cell receptor beta chains drawn from one sample of a study of cytomegalovirus exposure and HLA in healthy donors. TCRdb's table, derived via immunoSEQ multiplex PCR, lists solely in-frame clones and lacks some. The table shows roughly 110,000 clones, with around 76% occurring only once. The sample was PBMCs. The receptors stem from a woman aged 45-65 years in good health and CMV-seropositive. CDR3s include the opening cysteine and the closing phenylalanine or tryptophan. Fields, in order: CDR3 DNA, CDR3 protein, J gene, clone size, V gene, D gene. D genes are given only for firm matches. A row's size may be missing; if present it is once, few, many or a size class.

CDR3 DNA: TGTGCCAGCAGTCCCCGTGACAGGATAGGGGAGCAGTACTTC; CDR3 protein: CASSPRDRIGEQYF; J gene: TRBJ2-7; clone size: once; V gene: TRBV6-5; D gene: .
CDR3 DNA: TGTGCCAGCAGGATACAGGGGGCTGGCTACACCTTC; CDR3 protein: CASRIQGAGYTF; J gene: TRBJ1-2; clone size: .; V gene: TRBV28; D gene: TRBD1
CDR3 DNA: TGTGCCAGCAGCTTAGCGATGGGGGGACGGCCTGAAGCTTTCTTT; CDR3 protein: CASSLAMGGRPEAFF; J gene: TRBJ1-1; clone size: .; V gene: TRBV7-2; D gene: .
CDR3 DNA: TGTGCCAGCAACCTCGACAGGGGGCGTTACGAGCAGTACTTC; CDR3 protein: CASNLDRGRYEQYF; J gene: TRBJ2-7; clone size: .; V gene: TRBV6-1; D gene: TRBD1
CDR3 DNA: TGTGCCATCAGTCAGTCAAAAACTTATAATGAAAAACTGTTTTTT; CDR3 protein: CAISQSKTYNEKLFF; J gene: TRBJ1-4; clone size: .; V gene: TRBV10-3; D gene: .
CDR3 DNA: TGTGCCAGCAGCCCCCGCCCTCTCGGTGGCTACACCTTC; CDR3 protein: CASSPRPLGGYTF; J gene: TRBJ1-2; clone size: .; V gene: TRBV27; D gene: .
CDR3 DNA: TGTGCCAGCAGCTTGACAGGGGGCGCCTACAATGAGCAGTTCTTC; CDR3 protein: CASSLTGGAYNEQFF; J gene: TRBJ2-1; clone size: .; V gene: TRBV5-6; D gene: TRBD1
CDR3 DNA: TGTGCCAGCAGCGTAGGAATATCGGGGGGCAGGGGCTACACCTTC; CDR3 protein: CASSVGISGGRGYTF; J gene: TRBJ1-2; clone size: .; V gene: TRBV9; D gene: .
CDR3 DNA: TGCGCCAGCAGCTTGGGAGCAGGGGGCAGTGGAAACACCATATATTTT; CDR3 protein: CASSLGAGGSGNTIYF; J gene: TRBJ1-3; clone size: .; V gene: TRBV5-1; D gene: TRBD1
CDR3 DNA: TGTGCCAGCAGCCAGGGGCTAGCTGCAGATACGCAGTATTTT; CDR3 protein: CASSQGLAADTQYF; J gene: TRBJ2-3; clone size: .; V gene: TRBV7-9; D gene: .
CDR3 DNA: TGTGCCAGCAGCCCTCAGGGTCACTCTGGAAACACCATATATTTT; CDR3 protein: CASSPQGHSGNTIYF; J gene: TRBJ1-3; clone size: few; V gene: TRBV6-6; D gene: .
CDR3 DNA: TGTGCCAGCAGTCTAGCGGGTGAGAAGACCCAGTACTTC; CDR3 protein: CASSLAGEKTQYF; J gene: TRBJ2-5; clone size: .; V gene: TRBV2; D gene: TRBD2
CDR3 DNA: TGCGCCAGCAGCTTAGGGGGCGCTTATCCGAATGGCTACACCTTC; CDR3 protein: CASSLGGAYPNGYTF; J gene: TRBJ1-2; clone size: .; V gene: TRBV5-1; D gene: TRBD1
CDR3 DNA: TGTGCCAGCACCGCGGGAAGTGAAAAACTGTTTTTT; CDR3 protein: CASTAGSEKLFF; J gene: TRBJ1-4; clone size: few; V gene: TRBV28; D gene: .
CDR3 DNA: TGTGCCAGCAGCTTAGAGGCAGGGCGGTACAATGAGCAGTTCTTC; CDR3 protein: CASSLEAGRYNEQFF; J gene: TRBJ2-1; clone size: once; V gene: TRBV13; D gene: .
CDR3 DNA: TGTGCCAGCAGTGAAATGGGGGGGGCCCCCAATGAGCAGTTCTTC; CDR3 protein: CASSEMGGAPNEQFF; J gene: TRBJ2-1; clone size: .; V gene: TRBV6-1; D gene: .
CDR3 DNA: TGTGCCAGTAGTAAGGAGGGGAACACTGAAGCTTTCTTT; CDR3 protein: CASSKEGNTEAFF; J gene: TRBJ1-1; clone size: once; V gene: TRBV19; D gene: .
CDR3 DNA: TGCGCCAGCAGCTTGATCGACAGGGATGAGACCCAGTACTTC; CDR3 protein: CASSLIDRDETQYF; J gene: TRBJ2-5; clone size: .; V gene: TRBV5-1; D gene: TRBD1
CDR3 DNA: TGCAGCGTTGAAGGACTAAACTACGAGCAGTACTTC; CDR3 protein: CSVEGLNYEQYF; J gene: TRBJ2-7; clone size: .; V gene: TRBV29-1; D gene: .
CDR3 DNA: TGTGCCAGCAGTTTTGGGACAGGGAGGGGTCAAGAGACCCAGTACTTC; CDR3 protein: CASSFGTGRGQETQYF; J gene: TRBJ2-5; clone size: .; V gene: TRBV6-5; D gene: TRBD1
CDR3 DNA: TGTGCCAGCTGCATATTTCGGGGGGGCTCGGAGCAGTTCTTC; CDR3 protein: CASCIFRGGSEQFF; J gene: TRBJ2-1; clone size: .; V gene: TRBV6-5; D gene: TRBD2
CDR3 DNA: TGTGTCTCCCGGGCTCAGCGGGTGAACACTGAAGCTTTCTTT; CDR3 protein: CVSRAQRVNTEAFF; J gene: TRBJ1-1; clone size: .; V gene: TRBV6-1; D gene: .
CDR3 DNA: TGTGCCAGCAGCCAAGATCGAGGGAGCCAGGACAATGAGCAGTTCTTC; CDR3 protein: CASSQDRGSQDNEQFF; J gene: TRBJ2-1; clone size: .; V gene: TRBV4-2; D gene: .
CDR3 DNA: TGTGCCAGCAGCTTTCCGGGACAGGGGCTTCAAGAGCAGTACTTC; CDR3 protein: CASSFPGQGLQEQYF; J gene: TRBJ2-7; clone size: .; V gene: TRBV7-9; D gene: TRBD1
CDR3 DNA: TGTGCCAGCAGCTTAGGAGGGGGCATGGTGTCTAATGAAAAACTGTTTTTT; CDR3 protein: CASSLGGGMVSNEKLFF; J gene: TRBJ1-4; clone size: .; V gene: TRBV7-2; D gene: TRBD1
CDR3 DNA: TGTGCCAGTAGTACCTTGGGACAGTACACAGATACGCAGTATTTT; CDR3 protein: CASSTLGQYTDTQYF; J gene: TRBJ2-3; clone size: .; V gene: TRBV19; D gene: TRBD1
CDR3 DNA: TGTGCCAGCAGCCGAGACAGGCCAATGGAAAAACTGTTTTTT; CDR3 protein: CASSRDRPMEKLFF; J gene: TRBJ1-4; clone size: .; V gene: TRBV7-8; D gene: .
CDR3 DNA: TGTGCCAGTAGTAGACAGGGGATATCTTACAATGAGCAGTTCTTC; CDR3 protein: CASSRQGISYNEQFF; J gene: TRBJ2-1; clone size: few; V gene: TRBV19; D gene: TRBD1
CDR3 DNA: TGTGCCAGCAGCTTTAGGACAGGGGGCGAGAGGATCACTGAAGCCTTCTTT; CDR3 protein: CASSFRTGGERITEAFF; J gene: TRBJ1-1; clone size: .; V gene: TRBV7-2; D gene: TRBD1
CDR3 DNA: TGTGCCAGCAGCTTATCAGGGAAAACGCAGTATTTT; CDR3 protein: CASSLSGKTQYF; J gene: TRBJ2-3; clone size: .; V gene: TRBV7-2; D gene: .
CDR3 DNA: TGTGCCACCAGCAGTCGACAGGGCAATCAGCCCCAGCATTTT; CDR3 protein: CATSSRQGNQPQHF; J gene: TRBJ1-5; clone size: .; V gene: TRBV15; D gene: .
CDR3 DNA: TGTGCCAGCAGTGTCCGGGACTTACGTTACGAGCAGTACTTC; CDR3 protein: CASSVRDLRYEQYF; J gene: TRBJ2-7; clone size: .; V gene: TRBV2; D gene: .
CDR3 DNA: TGTGCCAGCAGACCCCGACAGGGTTTTAATGAAAAACTGTTTTTT; CDR3 protein: CASRPRQGFNEKLFF; J gene: TRBJ1-4; clone size: .; V gene: TRBV28; D gene: TRBD1
CDR3 DNA: TGTGCCAGCAGCCGGAGGGGTAATGAAAAACTGTTTTTT; CDR3 protein: CASSRRGNEKLFF; J gene: TRBJ1-4; clone size: .; V gene: TRBV9; D gene: .
CDR3 DNA: TGTGCCAGCATCAATGGTGGGGCCCTTAACTATGGCTACACCTTC; CDR3 protein: CASINGGALNYGYTF; J gene: TRBJ1-2; clone size: .; V gene: TRBV6-1; D gene: .
CDR3 DNA: TGTGCCAGCTCCGTCGGGACAGACTATGGCTACACCTTC; CDR3 protein: CASSVGTDYGYTF; J gene: TRBJ1-2; clone size: .; V gene: TRBV6-1; D gene: TRBD1
CDR3 DNA: TGTGCCAGCAAAGGGCAGGGTTTGCAGCCCCAGCATTTT; CDR3 protein: CASKGQGLQPQHF; J gene: TRBJ1-5; clone size: .; V gene: TRBV6-6; D gene: .
CDR3 DNA: TGTGCCAGCAGCTTGCCCCAGGGCATGGGCGAGCAGTACTTC; CDR3 protein: CASSLPQGMGEQYF; J gene: TRBJ2-7; clone size: .; V gene: TRBV5-4; D gene: .